The rows below give T cell receptor beta chains drawn from one sample of a study of blood T cell repertoires in COVID-19. Using immunoSEQ multiplex PCR, the repertoire was profiled, and TCRdb retains in-frame clones only, with some absent. This sample has over 450,000 clones, with roughly 89% found just once. Specimen: peripheral blood. The receptors here all came from a man aged 18 to 30 with COVID-19, enrolled during active disease. Both conserved end residues are part of each CDR3. D genes are given only for firm matches.

v_call	j_call	d_call	cdr3_aa
TRBV2	TRBJ1-5	NA	CASSEGQLSRPQHF
TRBV24-1	TRBJ2-2	TRBD2	CATSESGTSGSPFTGELFF
TRBV27	TRBJ1-1	TRBD1	CASSQTGGRNTEAFF
TRBV9	TRBJ2-3	NA	CASSVAGGFADTQYF
TRBV6-6	TRBJ2-1	TRBD1	CASSRPRDRGLNEQFF
TRBV25-1	TRBJ1-4	NA	CASSGPGGGLNEKLFF
TRBV7-6	TRBJ2-5	NA	CASSQPPLKTRQETQYF
TRBV5-4	TRBJ2-3	NA	CASSPRIAEDTQYF
TRBV27	TRBJ2-7	TRBD2	CASSSRSGSGYEQYF
TRBV5-1	TRBJ2-2	TRBD1	CASSLEGAHTGELFF
TRBV20-1	TRBJ1-2	NA	CTGGGSYGYTF
TRBV5-6	TRBJ2-1	TRBD2	CASSPAFSSGGSSYNEQFF
TRBV25-1	TRBJ1-3	TRBD1	CASSEYTGGLVSGNTIYF
TRBV19	TRBJ2-7	TRBD2	CASRDSGRFPYEQYF
TRBV5-5	TRBJ2-2	TRBD2	CASSLDPSGTGELFF
TRBV5-6	TRBJ2-3	NA	CASSLASSDTQYF
TRBV7-9	TRBJ2-7	NA	CASSRDTYEQYF
TRBV19	TRBJ2-3	TRBD2	CASSRTSGGQSTDTQYF
TRBV7-9	TRBJ1-1	NA	CASSHLHGPTEAFF
TRBV21-1	TRBJ1-1	NA	CASSKRSEDRGPTRTEAFF
TRBV6-6	TRBJ1-2	TRBD1	CASSYIVGQANYGYTF
TRBV5-1	TRBJ2-3	NA	CASSRDTDTQYF
TRBV2	TRBJ2-7	NA	CASGASGLFEQYF
TRBV7-8	TRBJ2-6	NA	CASSHYRFPNSGANVLTF
TRBV2	TRBJ2-6	NA	CASSEPFVPRGRVLTF
TRBV5-4	TRBJ2-7	TRBD2	CASSTGLAGAYEQYF
TRBV7-8	TRBJ1-2	NA	CASSFDRTFYGYTF
TRBV6-6	TRBJ2-2	NA	CASSLVTGELFF
TRBV11-2	TRBJ1-1	TRBD1	CASSIRQGNTEAFF
TRBV5-4	TRBJ2-7	TRBD1	CASSLGTGPLYEQYF
TRBV6-6	TRBJ1-5	NA	CASTRGVSNQPQHF
TRBV18	TRBJ1-2	TRBD1	CASSRGLDGYTF
TRBV29-1	TRBJ2-7	TRBD2	CSVVSAGGREQYF